The 3 T cell receptor beta chains below were found in one sample sequenced in a study of T cell responses to AZD1222 COVID-19 vaccine. The repertoire was sequenced with immunoSEQ multiplex PCR; TCRdb's copy has only in-frame clones and lacks some. The sample contains some 80,000 clones, around 88% of which appear only once. The sample in question was peripheral blood, obtained 28 days after the second dose of the MenACWY control vaccine. These TCRs come from an adult who received the MenACWY meningococcal vaccine as a control.

This clone was counted a single time. V is TRBV19 and J is TRBJ1-5; 8 bases align to TRBD1. The length of the CDR3 is 15 residues. V lost 5 bases, J lost 7 bases, and 10 bases stayed unmatched. The germline CDR1 and CDR2 sequences are LNHDA and SQIVND (reference sequence). The CDR3: CASSSRTGPGQPQHF. CDR3 sequence (DNA): TGTGCCAGTAGTTCCCGGACAGGGCCAGGACAGCCCCAGCATTTT.

The V gene is TRBV6-6, the J gene TRBJ1-5; 7 positions agree with TRBD1. This CDR3 has 13 amino acids. Losses at the gene ends were 6 bases for V and 4 bases for J; bases not matched to a gene: 3. Germline V lookup: CDR1 MNHNY, CDR2 SVGAGI (reference sequence). The CDR3 DNA is TGTGCCAGCAGCCCACAGGGGAATCAGCCCCAGCATTTT. This gives the protein CASSPQGNQPQHF.

This chain uses TRBV13 with TRBJ2-7; no clear D. Trimming took off 2 bases at V and 4 bases at J, with 9 bases between the two ends. The germline V gene encodes CDR1 PRHDT and CDR2 FYEKMQ (reference sequence). There are 13 residues in the CDR3. CDR3 sequence: CASSLFGQYEQYF. The CDR3 nucleotides read TGTGCCAGCAGCTTATTTGGTCAGTACGAGCAGTACTTC.